The 32 T cell receptor beta chains in this list originate from one sample, sequenced in a study of blood T cell repertoires in COVID-19. Clones were sequenced by immunoSEQ multiplex PCR, and TCRdb holds only the in-frame ones, with some missing. This table has 30,000 or so clones, around nine tenths appearing once. The sample comprised peripheral blood. All receptors derive from a human donor in a cohort sampled during active COVID-19.

This clone was counted once. The V and J genes are TRBV7-9 and TRBJ2-3, with D perhaps TRBD2 (5 bases). Deletions cut 7 bases from V and 1 base from J, with 18 bases between. Germline values: CDR1 SEHNR, CDR2 FQNEAQ (reference sequence). The CDR3 extends over 16 amino acids. In nucleotides, the CDR3 is TGTGCCAGCACCCGCCCCTCCGGGGTTGGCACAGATACGCAGTATTTT. Protein: CASTRPSGVGTDTQYF.

The V gene is TRBV7-6, the J gene TRBJ1-2; 9 nucleotides agree with TRBD1. Germline loops: CDR1 SGHVS, CDR2 FNYEAQ. The V and J ends lost 4 bases and 4 bases, in that order; junction bases with no gene match: 1. The CDR3 extends over 13 amino acids. The CDR3, as DNA: TGTGCCAGCAGCTCGACAGGGGGCTATGGCTACACCTTC. Encoded protein: CASSSTGGYGYTF.

The rearrangement joins TRBV28 to TRBJ2-7; the D gene is possibly TRBD1 (5 bases). In germline, CDR1 is MDHEN, CDR2 SYDVKM. The CDR3 covers 13 residues. V dropped 7 bases and J dropped 3 bases, with 13 bases sitting between them. In DNA, the CDR3 is TGTGCCAGCAATGGGGCAGGCTTCTACGAGCAGTACTTC. Translating gives CASNGAGFYEQYF.

A single count supports this clone. The rearrangement uses TRBV10-3 and TRBJ2-7; D gene uncertain. Germline CDR1 ENHRY, CDR2 SYGVKD. The CDR3 is 11 residues long. V lost 4 bases, J lost 5 bases, and 6 bases lay in between. CDR3 residues: CAISGQDEQYF. In nucleotides, the CDR3 is TGTGCCATCAGTGGCCAGGACGAGCAGTACTTC.

This chain joins TRBV11-2 and TRBJ1-5; D is unresolved. CDR3 length: 13 residues. From germline, CDR1 is SGHAT and CDR2 FQNNGV. V was pared by 1 base and J by 6 bases, with 7 bases between. In DNA, the CDR3 is TGTGCCAGCAGCTTAGGCGGATCTCAGCCCCAGCATTTT. This gives the protein CASSLGGSQPQHF.

V usage is TRBV9 and J usage is TRBJ2-5, with 10 bases matching TRBD2. Germline V gene lookup returns CDR1 SGDLS and CDR2 YYNGEE. The CDR3 spans 16 residues. Trimming took 4 bases from V and 1 from J; bases not matched to a gene: 7. Written as DNA, the CDR3 is TGTGCCAGCAGCCCCAGCGTAGCGGGGGGCCAAGAGACCCAGTACTTC. It specifies CASSPSVAGGQETQYF.

This clone has a single count. The rearrangement links TRBV25-1 to TRBJ2-7, with 10 positions matching TRBD1. The V gene end was trimmed by 7 bases and the J gene end by 10 bases; junction bases not matched to a gene: 4. Germline V CDR1 and CDR2: MGHDK, SYGVNS. The CDR3 is made up of 11 amino acids. CDR3 bases: TGTGCCAGCAAGGGACAGGGGTATCAGTACTTC. Its protein product is CASKGQGYQYF.

The chain recombines TRBV5-6 with TRBJ2-7, with D maybe TRBD1 (6 bases). The V end lost 1 base, the J end lost 5 bases, and 13 bases lay between the germline ends. The CDR3 sequence is 14 residues long. Germline lookup yields CDR1 SGHDT and CDR2 YYEEEE. As DNA, the CDR3 is TGTGCCAGCAGCTTGCTTCAGGGGATCGACGAGCAGTACTTC. Amino acids: CASSLLQGIDEQYF.

The V and J genes are TRBV4-2 and TRBJ2-3; maybe TRBD2 (6 bases). Germline values: CDR1 LGHNA, CDR2 YNFKEQ. The CDR3 extends over 16 amino acids. V was pared by 5 bases and J by 4 bases, with 19 bases between. The CDR3 loop is CASSSSQGGGADTQYF. Here the CDR3 DNA reads TGTGCCAGCAGCTCAAGTCAGGGAGGCGGCGCAGATACGCAGTATTTT.

This clone appeared once. The rearrangement joins TRBV5-1 to TRBJ1-1; D is unclear. The CDR3 sequence is 14 residues long. CDR1 and CDR2 (germline): SGHRS, YFSETQ. Trimming shortened V by 5 bases and J by 2 bases, and 13 bases separated the two germline ends. The CDR3 sequence: CASRGVYNNTEAFF. CDR3 in DNA: TGCGCCAGCAGGGGAGTGTACAACAACACTGAAGCTTTCTTT.

This sequence joins TRBV10-1 and TRBJ2-7; 7 nucleotides line up with TRBD1. The V gene end was trimmed by 0 bases and the J gene end by 0 bases; junction bases not matched to a gene: 2. The CDR3 is 15 residues long. The germline gives CDR1 WNHNN, CDR2 SYGVQD (reference sequence). This chain's CDR3 is CASSESRGNSYEQYF. In nucleotides, the CDR3 is TGCGCCAGCAGTGAGTCCAGGGGGAACTCCTACGAGCAGTACTTC.

The chain combines TRBV9 with TRBJ2-1, with TRBD2 matching 9 bases. CDR1 SGDLS and CDR2 YYNGEE come from the germline V gene. This CDR3 is built from 15 residues. J gave up 0 bases and V 4 bases, and 2 bases lay outside the gene matches. Here the CDR3 reads CASSRSGSSYNEQFF. DNA for the CDR3: TGTGCCAGCAGCCGTAGCGGGAGCTCCTACAATGAGCAGTTCTTC.

V is TRBV18 and J is TRBJ2-6; TRBD1 might be the D (7 bases). Germline V gene lookup returns CDR1 KGHSH and CDR2 LQKENI. CDR3 length: 16 amino acids. Trimming left V 2 bases short and J 4 bases short, with 12 bases between. Here the CDR3 reads CASSPSTGRGANVLTF. The CDR3 DNA reads TGTGCCAGCTCACCATCGACAGGGAGGGGGGCCAACGTCCTGACTTTC. Full variable domain (outside the CDR3, taken from reference TRBV18 and TRBJ2-6): NAGVMQNPRHLVRRRGQEARLRCSPMKGHSHVYWYRQLPEEGLKFMVYLQKENIIDESGMPKERFSAEFPKEGPSILRIQQVVRGDSAAYFCASSPSTGRGANVLTFGAGSRLTVL.

This clone came up once. V and J are TRBV18 and TRBJ2-1, with 7 bases lining up with TRBD1. Trimming cost V 6 bases and J 4 bases; bases outside gene matches: 12. Germline CDR1 is KGHSH and CDR2 is LQKENI. The CDR3 has 16 amino acids. CDR3 region: CASSLRGGQEYNEQFF. The CDR3 DNA reads as TGTGCCAGCTCGCTCCGAGGGGGCCAGGAATACAATGAGCAGTTCTTC.

This sequence joins TRBV7-6 and TRBJ2-1; 10 bases agree with TRBD2. In germline, CDR1 is SGHVS, CDR2 FNYEAQ. Trimming cost V 4 bases and J 2 bases; bases outside gene matches: 11. The CDR3 runs to 18 residues. The DNA of the CDR3 is TGTGCCAGCAGCTACAACCCCATAGCGGGGGGAACCTACAATGAGCAGTTCTTC. Amino acid sequence: CASSYNPIAGGTYNEQFF.

CDR3 residues: CASSLGPDSGNTIYF. The CDR3 DNA reads TGTGCCAGCAGCTTAGGGCCAGACTCTGGAAACACCATATATTTT. This chain links TRBV11-2 with TRBJ1-3; D uncertain. Looked up from germline, CDR1 is SGHAT and CDR2 is FQNNGV. The germline V and J ends were trimmed by 1 base and 0 bases, with 7 bases remaining between them. This CDR3 spans 15 amino acids.

The chain joins TRBV6-1 to TRBJ1-2; D is ambiguous. V shed 1 base and J shed 8 bases, with 8 bases lying between them. CDR3 length: 12 residues. Germline CDR1 and CDR2: MNHNS and SASEGT. CDR3 nucleotides: TGTGCCAGCAGTGAAGTTTTTGTAGGCTACACCTTC. The encoded protein is CASSEVFVGYTF.

The chain combines TRBV9 with TRBJ2-1; TRBD2 agrees at 8 bases. This CDR3 region has 15 residues. The J segment lost 8 bases and the V segment lost 0 bases, leaving 7 bases of the junction unmatched. Per the germline V gene, CDR1 is SGDLS and CDR2 is YYNGEE. CDR3 loop: CASSVVRAGVDEQFF. The CDR3 DNA reads TGTGCCAGCAGCGTAGTCCGAGCGGGGGTCGATGAGCAGTTCTTC. Complete variable domain (other parts from reference TRBV9 and TRBJ2-1): DSGVTQTPKHLITATGQRVTLRCSPRSGDLSVYWYQQSLDQGLQFLIQYYNGEERAKGNILERFSAQQFPDLHSELNLSSLELGDSALYFCASSVVRAGVDEQFFGPGTRLTVL.

V is TRBV7-2 and J is TRBJ2-4; unclear D gene. Trimming left V 5 bases short and J 6 bases short, with 17 bases between. The CDR3 is 15 residues long. Germline loops: CDR1 SGHTA, CDR2 FQGNSA. The CDR3 DNA reads as TGTGCCAGCAGCCCAGAGGTGACGGTATTAAACATTCAGTACTTC. Amino acids: CASSPEVTVLNIQYF.

This clone was detected only once. The rearrangement links TRBV18 to TRBJ2-6; weak D call: TRBD2 (5 bases). V was trimmed by 0 bases and J by 2 bases, leaving 8 bases between them. Germline V CDR1 and CDR2: KGHSH, LQKENI. This CDR3 is 16 amino acids long. CDR3 protein: CASSPPTGAGANVLTF. The CDR3 DNA reads TGTGCCAGCTCACCACCTACCGGGGCTGGGGCCAACGTCCTGACTTTC.

V is TRBV9 and J is TRBJ1-2; D is possibly TRBD1 (6 bases). Germline lookup yields CDR1 SGDLS and CDR2 YYNGEE. This CDR3 has 15 amino acids. The V and J ends lost 3 bases and 7 bases respectively, with 19 bases between them. The CDR3 sequence is CASSEGGGAPVGYTF. The CDR3 DNA reads as TGTGCCAGCAGCGAGGGAGGGGGGGCGCCGGTTGGCTACACCTTC. The whole variable domain, remainder taken from reference TRBV9 and TRBJ1-2, is DSGVTQTPKHLITATGQRVTLRCSPRSGDLSVYWYQQSLDQGLQFLIQYYNGEERAKGNILERFSAQQFPDLHSELNLSSLELGDSALYFCASSEGGGAPVGYTFGSGTRLTVV.

The chain employs TRBV12-5 and TRBJ1-5, with 7 bases fitting TRBD1. V gave up 5 bases and J gave up 4 bases; unmatched junction bases: 8. CDR3 length: 15 amino acids. Germline-derived CDR1 and CDR2 are LGHNT and FRNRAP. Here the CDR3 DNA reads TGTGCTAGTGGTCTCTGGGACAGAGGGAATCAGCCCCAGCATTTT. This gives the protein CASGLWDRGNQPQHF.

This chain joins TRBV28 and TRBJ1-1, with 9 bases that match TRBD1. The V gene's germline CDR1 is MDHEN and CDR2 SYDVKM. The CDR3 contains 13 residues. V lost 10 bases, J lost 1 base, and 4 bases stayed unmatched. This chain's CDR3 is CATKDRGNTEAFF. The CDR3 DNA reads as TGTGCCACCAAGGACAGGGGGAACACTGAAGCTTTCTTT.

The table lists this clone with a count of one. J is TRBJ2-1 and V is TRBV27, with TRBD2 matching 11 bases. With 3 bases clipped from V and 9 bases from J, the junction kept 7 bases outside the gene matches. This CDR3 region has 15 residues. The germline V gene encodes CDR1 MNHEY and CDR2 SMNVEV (reference sequence). Here the CDR3 reads CASSLRLAGLAEQFF. The CDR3 nucleotides are TGTGCCAGCAGTTTGAGACTAGCGGGGTTAGCTGAGCAGTTCTTC.

This CDR3 is CASSRSAGEGSYEQYF. The CDR3 DNA reads TGCGCCAGCAGCCGGTCGGCGGGAGAGGGTTCCTACGAGCAGTACTTC. V usage is TRBV5-1 and J usage is TRBJ2-7; 7 nucleotides line up with TRBD2. The CDR3 totals 16 residues. V lost 4 bases to trimming and J lost 1 base; unmatched junction nucleotides: 11. CDR1 is SGHRS and CDR2 is YFSETQ in the germline V gene.

The chain is built from TRBV15 and TRBJ1-4; D might be TRBD1 (6 bases). The germline V gene has CDR1 LNHNV and CDR2 YYDKDF (reference sequence). This CDR3 is built from 15 residues. Trimming took off 0 bases at V and 8 bases at J, with 13 bases between the two ends. The CDR3 protein is CATSRDGGAGEKLFF. The CDR3 DNA sequence: TGTGCCACCAGCAGAGATGGGGGGGCTGGAGAAAAACTGTTTTTT.

The chain couples TRBV20-1 to TRBJ2-7; D is perhaps TRBD2 (7 bases). The ends were cut back, 6 bases at V and 7 bases at J, with 19 bases in the middle. The CDR3 is 13 residues long. Germline CDR1 is DFQATT and CDR2 is SNEGSKA (reference sequence). The CDR3 sequence is CSASRGAAQEQYF. The CDR3 DNA sequence: TGCAGTGCAAGTCGGGGGGCGGCGCAGGAGCAGTACTTC.

The gene calls are TRBV5-4 and TRBJ1-1, with D perhaps TRBD1 (5 bases). This CDR3 is 16 amino acids long. Germline-derived CDR1 and CDR2 are SGHNT and YYREEE (reference sequence). V was clipped by 2 bases and J by 0 bases, with 14 bases between them. The CDR3 loop is CASSLLTGVMNTEAFF. CDR3 in DNA: TGTGCCAGCAGCTTACTAACGGGGGTGATGAACACTGAAGCTTTCTTT.

The CDR3 sequence is CASSLQGQVSETQYF. The CDR3 nucleotides are TGTGCCAGCAGCTTACAGGGCCAGGTTTCAGAGACCCAGTACTTC. The chain links TRBV7-3 to TRBJ2-5; TRBD1 might be the D (5 bases). Germline-derived CDR1 and CDR2 are SGHTA and FQGTGA. Deletions cut 2 bases from V and 4 bases from J, with 14 bases between. The CDR3 covers 15 residues.

In this sample, this clone turned up once. V and J are TRBV5-1 and TRBJ1-3, with D tentatively TRBD1 (5 bases). The V gene's germline CDR1 is SGHRS and CDR2 YFSETQ. The ends were cut back, 0 bases at V and 0 bases at J, with 10 bases in the middle. The CDR3 runs 16 residues. The CDR3 DNA reads TGCGCCAGCAGCTTGGTGACAGCTAACTCTGGAAACACCATATATTTT. Encoded protein: CASSLVTANSGNTIYF.

The chain has TRBV4-2 and TRBJ1-1, with 9 bases matching TRBD1. The germline V gene encodes CDR1 LGHNA and CDR2 YNFKEQ. The CDR3 is made up of 14 amino acids. The junction had 2 bases not matched to a gene; V was cut back by 5 bases and J by 1 base. As DNA, the CDR3 is TGTGCCAGCAGCTTGGGACAGGGGAACACTGAAGCTTTCTTT. Its translation is CASSLGQGNTEAFF.

This clone was observed a handful of times. V and J are TRBV30 and TRBJ2-7; tentatively, D is TRBD1 (5 bases). The germline V gene has CDR1 GTSNPN and CDR2 SVGIG (reference sequence). The germline V and J ends were trimmed by 0 bases and 6 bases, with 9 bases remaining between them. This CDR3 contains 12 residues. CDR3 residues: CAWSVQGFEQYF. The CDR3 coding sequence is TGTGCCTGGAGTGTCCAGGGCTTCGAGCAGTACTTC.